This is a list of T cell receptor beta chains from one sample in a study of control samples from healthy donors and cancer patients. Sequencing used immunoSEQ multiplex PCR; TCRdb keeps in-frame clones, though not all of them. The sample has over 150,000 clones; approximately 94% are singletons. Sequenced input: blood. The receptors come from a man in his forties in good health. Each CDR3 is given with its conserved first and last residue. A D gene is named only where the DNA matches it firmly. Expanded clones are given a class, and other clones once, few, many or no size at all.

TRBJ2-5	NA	TRBV5-4	TRBD2	CASSWSGGQETQYF	TGTGCCAGCAGCTGGTCGGGGGGCCAAGAGACCCAGTACTTC
TRBJ1-6	NA	TRBV10-3	TRBD1	CASQGGYNSPLHF	TGTGCCAGCCAGGGGGGCTATAATTCACCCCTCCACTTT
TRBJ1-4	NA	TRBV10-2	TRBD1	CASSEGDRSNEKLFF	TGCGCCAGCAGTGAAGGGGACAGGTCTAATGAAAAACTGTTTTTT
TRBJ2-7	NA	TRBV7-2	TRBD1	CASSSPGQGGYEQYF	TGTGCCAGCAGCTCGCCGGGACAGGGGGGCTACGAGCAGTACTTC
TRBJ1-5	NA	TRBV19	NA	CASSATDYSNQPQHF	TGTGCCAGTAGTGCGACGGATTATAGCAATCAGCCCCAGCATTTT
TRBJ2-5	NA	TRBV27	NA	CASSLSGIEREETQYF	TGTGCCAGCAGTTTATCGGGGATCGAACGTGAGGAGACCCAGTACTTC
TRBJ2-3	NA	TRBV21-1	NA	CASSKGGAGHTDTQYF	TGTGCCAGCAGCAAAGGGGGGGCGGGTCACACAGATACGCAGTATTTT
TRBJ2-1	NA	TRBV21-1	NA	CASSKPRGGEQFF	TGTGCCAGCAGCAAACCGCGGGGCGGTGAGCAGTTCTTC
TRBJ1-1	NA	TRBV7-2	NA	CASSPMSGGRAFF	TGTGCCAGCAGCCCGATGAGTGGGGGGCGAGCTTTCTTT
TRBJ1-1	NA	TRBV6-6	NA	CASTQVELNTEAFF	TGTGCCAGCACCCAAGTTGAGTTAAACACTGAAGCTTTCTTT
TRBJ2-7	NA	TRBV10-3	NA	CAISETSSGLKQYF	TGTGCCATCAGTGAGACGTCGTCCGGTTTGAAGCAGTACTTC
TRBJ2-3	NA	TRBV2	TRBD2	CASSLAGVTDTQYF	TGTGCCAGCAGCCTAGCGGGGGTCACAGATACGCAGTATTTT
TRBJ2-2	NA	TRBV24-1	NA	CATSDRGSGHNTGELFF	TGTGCCACCAGTGATAGGGGGTCGGGACATAACACCGGGGAGCTGTTTTTT
TRBJ1-5	NA	TRBV6-1	NA	CASSEVLEIRSNQPQHF	TGTGCCAGCAGTGAAGTTTTGGAGATCCGTAGCAATCAGCCCCAGCATTTT
TRBJ1-6	NA	TRBV4-2	NA	CASSQEAWGGGYSPLHF	TGTGCCAGCAGCCAAGAGGCGTGGGGGGGTGGGTATTCACCCCTCCACTTT
TRBJ1-4	once	TRBV28	TRBD1	CASSSTGTPRNEKLFF	TGTGCCAGCAGTTCGACAGGGACTCCCCGCAATGAAAAACTGTTTTTT